This TCR beta chain was captured in a study of blood T cell repertoires in COVID-19. Study-level information: Researchers got acute and convalescent COVID-19 samples from the United States, Italy and Spain. T cells, B-cell-depleted T cells, or PBMCs provided the cDNA or gDNA that served as material.

Study processing details: The assay estimated nucleated cells by amplifying reference gene primers. Clones were sequenced by immunoSEQ multiplex PCR, and TCRdb holds only the in-frame ones, with some missing. V, J and clone size were drawn from that table, and D and trimming were deduced from the DNA. The table has some 200,000 clones, around 81% seen once. V was clipped by 5 bases and J by 7 bases, with 11 bases between them. Germline assignment: CDR1 MDHEN and CDR2 SYDVKM. This CDR3 is built from 12 residues. The sequenced sample was peripheral blood. The origin of this receptor is an older woman with acute or convalescent COVID-19. This rearrangement joins TRBV28 to TRBJ1-1; tentatively, D is TRBD1 (5 bases). As DNA, the CDR3 is TGTGCCAGCAGTGAGACAGCCCTTGAAGCTTTCTTT. Its protein is CASSETALEAFF.